The next 12 T cell receptor beta chains were all read from a single sample in a study. Library preparation for bulk TCR sequencing followed a modified SMART protocol. Each CDR3 protein gets one entry after TCRdb re-called the 5' RACE reads with MiXCR. In the table there are fewer than 450 distinct CDR3 sequences, 8.6% of which are singletons. Sequenced here: gluten tetramer+ CD4+ T cells from blood or duodenal biopsy (not recorded which); whether cultured is not recorded, sampled while untreated, on a gluten-free diet, or during gluten challenge (not recorded which). These receptors originate from a female donor with celiac disease.

The table lists this clonotype with a count of one. CDR3 nucleotide sequence: TGTGCCAGCATCTCCATCGCCCTTTCATCTGAAGCTTTCTTT. Residues: CASISIALSSEAFF. V gene TRBV6-2 or TRBV6-3 combines with J gene TRBJ1-1, with no clear D. The CDR3 totals 14 residues. The V gene lost 7 bases and the J gene lost 6 bases, with 18 bases spanning the gap. The germline V gene encodes CDR1 MNHEY and CDR2 SVGEGT.

By sample share, this clonotype is medium-sized (0.01 to 0.1%). The chain combines TRBV5-5 with TRBJ2-1; D remains unclear. The CDR3 is made up of 15 amino acids. Trimming cost V 1 base and J 0 bases, with 8 bases left between them. Germline V lookup: CDR1 SGHKS, CDR2 YYEKEE (reference sequence). The CDR3 DNA reads TGTGCCAGCAGCTTGAGGTGGACCTCCTACAATGAGCAGTTCTTC. Encoded protein: CASSLRWTSYNEQFF.

The rearrangement links TRBV19 to TRBJ2-5; D not certain. CDR1 LNHDA and CDR2 SQIVND come from the germline V gene (reference sequence). V lost 3 bases, J lost 3 bases, and 20 bases lay in between. The CDR3 loop spans 17 amino acids. The CDR3 region is CASSMGIWNWREETQYF. CDR3 DNA: TGTGCCAGTAGTATGGGAATATGGAACTGGAGAGAAGAGACCCAGTACTTC.

This clonotype ranks as medium-sized. The rearrangement joins TRBV2 to TRBJ1-4; TRBD1 might be the D (5 bases). Germline V gives CDR1 SNHLY, CDR2 FYNNEI. V lost 10 bases and J 2 bases, leaving 20 bases between the germline ends. The CDR3 sequence is 16 residues long. The DNA for the CDR3 is TGTGCCACTGGGCTAATGCAGGGTATTACTAATGAAAAACTGTTTTTT. Protein: CATGLMQGITNEKLFF.

Within the sample, this clonotype is medium-sized. The chain carries TRBV4-3 and TRBJ2-5; D gene ambiguous. The V end lost 5 bases, the J end lost 0 bases, and 10 bases lay between the germline ends. Germline V CDR1 and CDR2: LGHNA, YSLEER. This CDR3 is built from 14 residues. CDR3 in DNA: TGCGCCAGCAGCTCCACCCTGTACCAAGAGACCCAGTACTTC. As protein: CASSSTLYQETQYF.

In its sample, this clonotype ranks as medium-sized. The CDR3 is CSVASGDTEAFF. CDR3 coding DNA: TGCAGCGTTGCCTCAGGGGACACTGAAGCTTTCTTT. The chain has TRBV29-1 and TRBJ1-1; perhaps TRBD1 as D (6 bases). V was shortened by 4 bases and J by 3 bases, with 9 bases between the two germline ends. In germline, CDR1 is SQVTM, CDR2 ANQGSEA. The CDR3 runs to 12 residues. Filled out from reference TRBV29-1 and TRBJ1-1, the complete variable domain reads SAVISQKPSRDICQRGTSLTIQCQVDSQVTMMFWYRQQPGQSLTLIATANQGSEATYESGFVIDKFPISRPNLTFSTLTVSNMSPEDSSIYLCSVASGDTEAFFGQGTRLTVV.

By share of the sample, this clonotype is large (0.1 to 1%). This chain connects TRBV7-3 to TRBJ2-3; D not resolved. The germline CDR1 and CDR2 sequences are SGHTA and FQGTGA. This CDR3 is 14 amino acids long. Between the trimmed V and J ends, which lost 1 base and 3 bases, there was a span of 8 bases. Here the CDR3 reads CASSLRSSTDTQYF. Written as DNA, the CDR3 is TGTGCCAGCAGCTTAAGATCTAGTACAGATACGCAGTATTTT.

This clonotype is classed as large. The V call is TRBV4-2, the J call TRBJ1-1; the D gene is possibly TRBD1 (5 bases). The CDR3 is made up of 15 amino acids. The V and J ends lost 3 bases and 5 bases respectively, with 16 bases between them. The germline gives CDR1 LGHNA, CDR2 YNFKEQ. The CDR3 protein is CASSHGDRLGTEAFF. CDR3 DNA: TGTGCCAGCAGCCATGGGGACCGCCTAGGGACTGAAGCTTTCTTT.

This clonotype rates as large. The rearrangement uses TRBV4-2 and TRBJ2-5, with 7 bases matching TRBD2. The length of the CDR3 is 17 residues. V was pared by 2 bases and J by 3 bases, with 12 bases of the junction left unmatched. Germline CDR1 and CDR2: LGHNA and YNFKEQ. The CDR3 DNA is TGTGCCAGCAGCCAATGGGGGGTTGCTAGCGGAGAAGAGACCCAGTACTTC. This translates into CASSQWGVASGEETQYF.

Relative to its sample, this clonotype is medium-sized. The chain uses TRBV2 and TRBJ2-7; TRBD2 is a possible D gene (6 bases). CDR1 is SNHLY, CDR2 FYNNEI, per germline. Trimming pared 8 bases from V and 4 bases from J, leaving 21 bases between. The CDR3 runs to 15 residues. This CDR3 reads CASHLRVTAGYEQYF. CDR3 bases: TGTGCCAGCCATCTGCGGGTCACCGCGGGATACGAGCAGTACTTC.

This clonotype is categorized as medium-sized. The rearrangement uses TRBV19 and TRBJ2-5; the D gene is possibly TRBD2 (7 bases). With 3 bases removed from V and 2 bases from J, the gap between germline ends came to 16 bases. Germline loops: CDR1 LNHDA, CDR2 SQIVND (reference sequence). The CDR3 is 16 amino acids. CDR3 in amino acids: CASSMGGHGRQETQYF. The DNA of the CDR3 is TGTGCCAGTAGTATGGGGGGGCATGGCAGACAAGAGACCCAGTACTTC.

By sample fraction, this clonotype is medium-sized. This sequence joins TRBV3-1 and TRBJ2-7; no reliable D call. CDR1 LGHDT and CDR2 YNNKEL come from the germline V gene (reference sequence). Trimming removed 4 bases from V and 4 bases from J, with 5 bases in between. This CDR3 spans 11 amino acids. The CDR3 nucleotides read TGTGCCAGCAGCCGGGGATACGAGCAGTACTTC. Its protein product is CASSRGYEQYF.